The 20 T cell receptor beta chains reported below all come from one sample, sequenced in a study of blood T cells in healthy people across ages. Combining a sample-barcoded 5' primer with a J-beta primer mix, a second PCR ran for about 6 to 12 cycles. A single record per CDR3 protein comes from TCRdb applying MiXCR to the 5' RACE reads. The sample carries roughly 1,700,000 distinct CDR3 sequences, roughly 27% recorded once. The sequenced sample consisted of blood. The receptors stem from a woman in her 30s in good health.

This clonotype was seen only a few times. V is TRBV20-1 and J is TRBJ2-3; D is perhaps TRBD2 (5 bases). Germline V lookup: CDR1 DFQATT, CDR2 SNEGSKA (reference sequence). V lost 3 bases and J lost 11, with 12 bases in between. The CDR3 consists of 11 residues. CDR3 sequence reads: CSASVASRQYF. CDR3 sequence (DNA): TGCAGTGCTAGCGTTGCTAGCAGGCAGTATTTT.

The V call is TRBV5-5, the J call TRBJ2-3; either TRBD1 or TRBD2 may supply D (5 bases each). V shed 1 base and J shed 1 base, with 10 bases lying between them. Per germline, CDR1 SGHKS and CDR2 YYEKEE (reference sequence). The CDR3 loop spans 15 amino acids. The CDR3 protein is CASSLRGSGTDTQYF. CDR3 coding DNA: TGTGCCAGCAGCTTGCGGGGCTCAGGCACAGATACGCAGTATTTT.

V gene TRBV6-6 combines with J gene TRBJ2-2; weak D call: TRBD1 (6 bases). V was shortened by 4 bases and J by 5 bases, with 14 bases between the two germline ends. Germline lookup yields CDR1 MNHNY and CDR2 SVGAGI (reference sequence). CDR3 size: 15 residues. CDR3 residues: CASSLTGSRTGELFF. The DNA for the CDR3 is TGTGCCAGCAGTTTGACAGGCTCGAGAACCGGGGAGCTGTTTTTT.

This clonotype has a count of ten or more. The J gene is TRBJ2-6, the V gene TRBV6-1, with D possibly TRBD2 on 6 matching bases. The CDR3 spans 16 residues. Germline V lookup: CDR1 MNHNS, CDR2 SASEGT. Trimming removed 6 bases from V and 1 base from J, with 13 bases in between. The CDR3 bases are TGTGCCAGCAGGACGGGACTGAGGTCTGGGGCCAACGTCCTGACTTTC. Translation: CASRTGLRSGANVLTF.

This clonotype was detected only a few times. The chain carries TRBV3-1 and TRBJ1-1; D might be TRBD1 (6 bases). V lost 5 bases, J lost 7 bases, and 17 bases lay in between. The germline CDR1 and CDR2 sequences are LGHDT and YNNKEL (reference sequence). The CDR3 has 14 residues. CDR3 DNA: TGTGCCAGCAGCAATGAACAGGGTAAGGGTGAAGCTTTCTTT. This codes for CASSNEQGKGEAFF.

This clonotype showed up just a few times. This chain links TRBV7-2 with TRBJ2-5; no reliable D call. The closer fit of TRBJ2-7 to the DNA end suggests the J call may be wrong. CDR3 length equals 15 residues. CDR1 and CDR2 (germline): SGHTA, FQGNSA. The CDR3 region is CASSLGSGGSDEQYF. The DNA for the CDR3 is TGTGCCAGCAGCCTTGGTTCGGGCGGCAGCGACGAGCAGTACTTC.

This chain uses TRBV10-2 with TRBJ1-5; D uncertain. V lost 3 bases to trimming and J lost 3 bases, with 6 bases between them. This CDR3 spans 13 amino acids. Germline V gene lookup returns CDR1 WSHSY and CDR2 SAAADI. This CDR3 reads CASSEQPNQPQHF. For the CDR3, the DNA is TGCGCCAGCAGTGAACAGCCCAATCAGCCCCAGCATTTT.

This clonotype has a count of ten or more. The gene calls are TRBV20-1 and TRBJ2-5, with D unclear. The CDR3 runs to 14 residues. The V and J ends lost 6 bases and 2 bases respectively, with 16 bases between them. The germline V gene has CDR1 DFQATT and CDR2 SNEGSKA (reference sequence). The CDR3 sequence: CSAKTPGAQETQYF. The CDR3 nucleotides read TGCAGTGCCAAAACCCCTGGCGCACAAGAGACCCAGTACTTC.

This clonotype was seen only once. A clone one base away is much larger, so this may be a read error. The chain carries TRBV28 and TRBJ1-6; D possibly corresponds to TRBD1 (5 bases). Trimming pared 10 bases from V and 7 bases from J, leaving 11 bases between. Germline CDR1 MDHEN, CDR2 SYDVKM. The CDR3 extends over 12 amino acids. CDR3 DNA sequence: TGTGCCAACTTTAGGGGCAATTCACCCCTCCACTTT. Translation gives CANFRGNSPLHF.

The rearrangement links TRBV7-9 to TRBJ2-7; a weak D match, TRBD2 (6 bases). The germline V and J ends were trimmed by 5 bases and 9 bases, with 14 bases remaining between them. Germline CDR1 reads SEHNR; CDR2 reads FQNEAQ (reference sequence). This CDR3 region has 12 residues. The CDR3 DNA follows: TGTGCCAGCAGCCCTCGGGGGTTGGGGCAGTACTTC. Residues: CASSPRGLGQYF.

Concerning this clonotype: Sequence at one end of the junction differs from germline and may be a read error. The gene calls are TRBV25-1 and TRBJ2-5, with no clear D. The CDR3 is made up of 12 amino acids. Germline V gene lookup returns CDR1 MGHDK and CDR2 SYGVNS. The CDR3 DNA sequence: TGTGCCAGCAGTGTTGAAGGCGAGACCCTGTACTTC. Residues: CASSVEGETLYF.

The chain joins TRBV12-3 or TRBV12-4 to TRBJ2-3, with 13 bases matching TRBD2. V shed 7 bases, J shed 4 bases, and the junction held 14 bases outside the gene matches. The CDR3 runs 18 residues. The DNA of the CDR3 is TGTGCCAGCAACACACGGACTAGCGGGAGAGGGGATGCAGATACGCAGTATTTT. Protein product: CASNTRTSGRGDADTQYF.

This chain connects TRBV29-1 to TRBJ2-3; a possible D gene is TRBD1 (5 bases). Germline assignment: CDR1 SQVTM and CDR2 ANQGSEA. CDR3 length: 14 residues. Trimming removed 2 bases from V and 4 bases from J, with 13 bases in between. The CDR3 sequence: CSVERQQTPDTQYF. CDR3 nucleotides: TGCAGCGTTGAACGACAGCAAACTCCAGATACGCAGTATTTT.

The V call is TRBV11-2, the J call TRBJ2-1; 11 nucleotides align to TRBD2. The CDR3 has 17 amino acids. Germline assignment: CDR1 SGHAT and CDR2 FQNNGV. The V segment lost 5 bases and the J segment 3 bases; nucleotides outside the gene matches: 9. Written as DNA, the CDR3 is TGTGCCAGCAGCCCTCGGACCGGGACTAGCGGCTACAATGAGCAGTTCTTC. Its protein product is CASSPRTGTSGYNEQFF.

This clonotype was seen many times. The chain has TRBV12-3 or TRBV12-4 and TRBJ1-2, with TRBD1 matching over 7 bases. The CDR3 covers 15 residues. The ends lost 2 bases at V and 7 bases at J; junction bases unmatched: 10. This CDR3 is CASSLRGTELSGYTF. The CDR3 DNA is TGTGCCAGCAGTTTAAGAGGGACAGAGCTCTCTGGCTACACCTTC.

This clonotype occurred a few times. The chain recombines TRBV4-1 with TRBJ2-3, with D perhaps matching TRBD2 (7 bases). V was shortened by 5 bases and J by 4 bases, with 13 bases between the two germline ends. The CDR3 sequence is 14 residues long. The germline V gene encodes CDR1 MGHRA and CDR2 YSYEKL. CDR3 bases: TGCGCCAGCAGCGTAGGGGGGGCCGCAGATACGCAGTATTTT. This gives the protein CASSVGGAADTQYF.

This chain connects TRBV29-1 to TRBJ1-1; D is undetermined. The CDR3 runs to 11 residues. CDR1 is SQVTM, CDR2 ANQGSEA, per germline. In DNA, the CDR3 is TGCAGGGGCCCTCAAAGGGCTGAAGCTTTCTTT. Translating gives CRGPQRAEAFF.

This clonotype appeared a few times. This chain uses TRBV6-2 or TRBV6-3 with TRBJ2-7; maybe TRBD1 (6 bases). CDR3 length: 15 residues. Looked up from germline, CDR1 is MNHEY and CDR2 is SVGEGT. Trimming took off 1 base at V and 3 bases at J, with 13 bases between the two ends. For the CDR3, the DNA is TGTGCCAGCAGTTACTGGACAGCGGCACGCTACGAGCAGTACTTC. Its translation is CASSYWTAARYEQYF.

This clonotype was picked up a small number of times. Sequence at one end of the junction differs from germline and may be a read error. The rearrangement links TRBV2 to TRBJ2-7; tentative D call: TRBD2 (5 bases). CDR1 and CDR2 from the germline V gene are SNHLY and FYNNEI. CDR3 length equals 15 residues. CDR3 DNA sequence: TGTGCCAGCAGTGAGGGCGGGTGGTCCTCCTACGATCAGTACTTC. It is translated as CASSEGGWSSYDQYF.

This clonotype was found a few times. This may arise from a read error, as a much more abundant clone is one base away. CDR3 nucleotides: TGTGCCAGCAGTTGGCAGGGCGGTGAGCAGTTCTTC. This encodes CASSWQGGEQFF. The rearrangement links TRBV6-2 or TRBV6-3 to TRBJ2-1; D perhaps matches TRBD1 (5 bases). Germline V CDR1 and CDR2: MNHEY, SVGEGT. The CDR3 is 12 amino acids. Deletions cut 4 bases from V and 9 bases from J, with 10 bases between.